A single sample is the source of the 15 T cell receptor beta chains below, sequenced in a study of blood T cell repertoires in COVID-19. Method: immunoSEQ multiplex PCR; TCRdb's copy keeps in-frame clones and lacks some. The sample gives roughly 350,000 clones, roughly 90% of which show up once; 4% is in the top ten. The sequenced sample was peripheral blood. The receptors stem from a woman aged 50 to 60 with active or convalescent COVID-19.

V usage is TRBV5-1 and J usage is TRBJ1-1, with D perhaps matching TRBD1 (6 bases). Trimming left V 4 bases short and J 5 bases short, with 18 bases between. CDR1 and CDR2 from the germline V gene are SGHRS and YFSETQ. The CDR3 length is 15 residues. In DNA form, the CDR3 reads TGCGCCAGCAGCCCAGTACAGGGTGGAGGAACTGAAGCTTTCTTT. Protein product: CASSPVQGGGTEAFF.

This rearrangement joins TRBV7-9 to TRBJ1-2, with TRBD1 matching 9 bases. Germline CDR1 and CDR2: SEHNR and FQNEAQ (reference sequence). The CDR3 extends over 15 amino acids. J gave up 4 bases and V 5 bases, and 8 bases lay outside the gene matches. CDR3 coding DNA: TGTGCCAGCAGCCCCGACTCGACAGGGGGCTATGGCTACACCTTC. Translated: CASSPDSTGGYGYTF.

The chain has TRBV7-9 and TRBJ1-1; D is undetermined. This CDR3 is built from 14 residues. From germline, CDR1 is SEHNR and CDR2 FQNEAQ (reference sequence). Trimming removed 8 bases from V and 5 bases from J, with 18 bases in between. CDR3 DNA: TGTGCCAGCGATCCCTTTGGGGAGATGACTGAAGCTTTCTTT. This codes for CASDPFGEMTEAFF.

The chain carries TRBV2 and TRBJ1-1, with D unresolved. This CDR3 contains 12 residues. Germline CDR1 is SNHLY and CDR2 is FYNNEI. The germline V and J ends were trimmed by 5 bases and 1 base, with 5 bases remaining between them. The CDR3, as DNA: TGTGCCAGCAGTTACACGAACACTGAAGCTTTCTTT. As protein: CASSYTNTEAFF.

V and J are TRBV28 and TRBJ1-2, with no clear D. V shed 7 bases and J shed 4 bases, with 13 bases lying between them. The CDR3 runs 13 residues. Germline loops: CDR1 MDHEN, CDR2 SYDVKM. The CDR3 sequence is CASTPERGYGYTF. Here the CDR3 DNA reads TGTGCCAGCACTCCAGAGCGGGGCTATGGCTACACCTTC.

This chain links TRBV13 with TRBJ2-3, with D perhaps matching TRBD1 (7 bases). The germline gives CDR1 PRHDT, CDR2 FYEKMQ (reference sequence). V was trimmed by 3 bases and J by 4 bases, leaving 17 bases between them. The CDR3 is 16 residues long. DNA of the CDR3: TGTGCCAGCAGCTTCCTGGTAGGGGGCGGGGCAGATACGCAGTATTTT. This codes for CASSFLVGGGADTQYF. The whole variable domain, filled in from reference TRBV13 and TRBJ2-3, reads AAGVIQSPRHLIKEKRETATLKCYPIPRHDTVYWYQQGPGQDPQFLISFYEKMQSDKGSIPDRFSAQQFSDYHSELNMSSLELGDSALYFCASSFLVGGGADTQYFGPGTRLTVL.

The rearrangement uses TRBV19 and TRBJ2-7, with TRBD2 as a possible D gene (5 bases). The CDR3 extends over 15 amino acids. CDR1 and CDR2 (germline): LNHDA, SQIVND (reference sequence). Between the trimmed V and J ends, which lost 5 bases and 0 bases, there was a span of 14 bases. CDR3 nucleotides: TGTGCCAGTAGTTCGGACTCCCGGAGCTCCTACGAGCAGTACTTC. It is translated as CASSSDSRSSYEQYF.

J is TRBJ2-7 and V is TRBV10-3, with D possibly being TRBD1 (6 bases). Trimming left V 5 bases short and J 5 bases short, with 16 bases between. The length of the CDR3 is 14 residues. CDR1 and CDR2 from the germline V gene are ENHRY and SYGVKD. The CDR3 coding sequence is TGTGCCATCAGTTTCTCACAGGGTAACGACGAGCAGTACTTC. Translated: CAISFSQGNDEQYF.

This sequence joins TRBV10-3 and TRBJ2-6, with 7 positions matching TRBD1. The CDR3 covers 15 residues. CDR1 ENHRY and CDR2 SYGVKD come from the germline V gene. V was clipped by 6 bases and J by 2 bases; unmatched bases: 4. This chain's CDR3 is CAISLDRAGANVLTF. CDR3 in DNA: TGTGCCATCAGCTTAGACAGGGCTGGGGCCAACGTCCTGACTTTC.

The chain couples TRBV4-3 to TRBJ1-2; maybe TRBD1 (6 bases). Germline CDR1 reads LGHNA; CDR2 reads YSLEER. Deletions cut 0 bases from V and 8 bases from J, with 19 bases between. The CDR3 contains 16 residues. Here the CDR3 reads CASSQEEGGPLVGYTF. The CDR3 bases are TGCGCCAGCAGCCAAGAGGAGGGGGGGCCCCTAGTAGGCTACACCTTC.

The rearrangement links TRBV5-6 to TRBJ2-5, with D unclear. Germline V lookup: CDR1 SGHDT, CDR2 YYEEEE. The CDR3 is 13 residues long. With 2 bases removed from V and 5 bases from J, the gap between germline ends came to 10 bases. CDR3 nucleotide sequence: TGTGCCAGCAGCTTTAGCAGTTCGGAGACCCAGTACTTC. This codes for CASSFSSSETQYF.

The genes are TRBV9 and TRBJ2-3; D uncertain. The CDR3 spans 15 residues. V was pared by 0 bases and J by 0 bases, with 8 bases between. CDR1 and CDR2 (germline): SGDLS, YYNGEE. CDR3 residues: CASSVVSESTDTQYF. The CDR3 DNA reads as TGTGCCAGCAGCGTAGTTTCGGAGAGCACAGATACGCAGTATTTT.

V usage is TRBV6-6 and J usage is TRBJ1-1; 7 bases fit TRBD1. Per the germline V gene, CDR1 is MNHNY and CDR2 is SVGAGI (reference sequence). CDR3 length equals 14 residues. V was clipped by 5 bases and J by 7 bases; unmatched bases: 10. The CDR3 sequence is CASSTYRGSVEAFF. The CDR3, as DNA: TGTGCCAGCAGTACCTACAGGGGATCGGTTGAAGCTTTCTTT.

This clone was observed at least ten times. The sample has other DNA sequences that encode this CDR3 too. The V gene is TRBV7-3, the J gene TRBJ2-1; 11 nucleotides agree with TRBD2. Germline assignment: CDR1 SGHTA and CDR2 FQGTGA. Trimming cost V 5 bases and J 3 bases; bases outside gene matches: 6. The CDR3 has 16 residues. CDR3 nucleotide sequence: TGTGCCAGCAGCCCATCCGGGACTAGCGGCTACAATGAGCAGTTCTTC. Translating it yields CASSPSGTSGYNEQFF.

The chain combines TRBV19 with TRBJ1-1; 7 bases agree with TRBD1. V shed 5 bases, J shed 0 bases, and the junction held 9 bases outside the gene matches. This CDR3 comprises 16 residues. CDR1 and CDR2 (germline): LNHDA, SQIVND (reference sequence). In nucleotides, the CDR3 is TGTGCCAGTAGTTCCCGAGGGGGCAGGATGAACACTGAAGCTTTCTTT. Its protein product is CASSSRGGRMNTEAFF. Using reference TRBV19 and TRBJ1-1 for the parts outside the CDR3, the full variable domain is DGGITQSPKYLFRKEGQNVTLSCEQNLNHDAMYWYRQDPGQGLRLIYYSQIVNDFQKGDIAEGYSVSREKKESFPLTVTSAQKNPTAFYLCASSSRGGRMNTEAFFGQGTRLTVV.